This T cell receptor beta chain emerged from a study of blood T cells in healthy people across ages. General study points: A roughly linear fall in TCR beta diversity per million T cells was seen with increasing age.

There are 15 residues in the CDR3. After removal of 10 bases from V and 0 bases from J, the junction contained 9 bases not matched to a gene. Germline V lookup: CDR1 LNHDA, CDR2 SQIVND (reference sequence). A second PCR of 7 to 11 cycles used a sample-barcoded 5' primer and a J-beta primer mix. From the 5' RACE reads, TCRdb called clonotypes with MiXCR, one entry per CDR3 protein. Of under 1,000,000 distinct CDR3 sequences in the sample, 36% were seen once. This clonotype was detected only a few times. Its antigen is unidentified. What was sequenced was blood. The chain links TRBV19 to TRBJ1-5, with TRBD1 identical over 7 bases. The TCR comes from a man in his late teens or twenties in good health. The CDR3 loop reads CATSYRGYSNQPQHF. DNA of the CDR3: TGTGCCACCTCTTACAGGGGCTATAGCAATCAGCCCCAGCATTTT.